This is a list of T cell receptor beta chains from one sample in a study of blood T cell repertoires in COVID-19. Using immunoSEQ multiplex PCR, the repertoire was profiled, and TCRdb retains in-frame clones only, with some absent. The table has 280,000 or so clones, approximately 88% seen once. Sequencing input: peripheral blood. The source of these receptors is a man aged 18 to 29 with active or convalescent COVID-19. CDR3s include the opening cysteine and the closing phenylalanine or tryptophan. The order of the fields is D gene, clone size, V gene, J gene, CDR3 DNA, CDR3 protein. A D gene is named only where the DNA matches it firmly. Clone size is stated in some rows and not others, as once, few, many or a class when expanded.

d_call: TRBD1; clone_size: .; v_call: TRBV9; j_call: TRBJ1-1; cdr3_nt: TGTGCCAGCGGACAGGGGGCTAAAAACACTGAAGCTTTCTTT; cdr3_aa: CASGQGAKNTEAFF
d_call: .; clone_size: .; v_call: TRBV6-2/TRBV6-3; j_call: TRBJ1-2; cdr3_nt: TGTGCCAGCAGTCAACTACAGGGTAGGGATGGCTACACCTTC; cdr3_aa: CASSQLQGRDGYTF
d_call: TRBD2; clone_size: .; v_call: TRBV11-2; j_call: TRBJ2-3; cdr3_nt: TGTGCCAGCAGCCCGATTGGGCTAGCGGGGGTAGATACGCAGTATTTT; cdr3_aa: CASSPIGLAGVDTQYF
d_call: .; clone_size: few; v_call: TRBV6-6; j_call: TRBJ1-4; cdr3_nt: TGTGCCAGCAGTCACAGACAGGTGACTGGTGCCACTAATGAAAAACTGTTTTTT; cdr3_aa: CASSHRQVTGATNEKLFF
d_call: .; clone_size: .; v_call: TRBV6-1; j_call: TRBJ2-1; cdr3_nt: TGTGCCAGCAGTGAACAAAGGGGGAATGAGCAGTTCTTC; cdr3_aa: CASSEQRGNEQFF
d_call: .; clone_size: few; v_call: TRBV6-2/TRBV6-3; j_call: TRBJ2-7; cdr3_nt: TGTGCCAGCAGTAACGCCGGGAGATTGTTATCCTACGAGCAGTACTTC; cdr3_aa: CASSNAGRLLSYEQYF
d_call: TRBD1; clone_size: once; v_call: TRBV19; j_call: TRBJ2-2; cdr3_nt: TGTGCCAGTAGTATGCGACAGGGGGCGATCGGGGAGCTGTTTTTT; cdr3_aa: CASSMRQGAIGELFF
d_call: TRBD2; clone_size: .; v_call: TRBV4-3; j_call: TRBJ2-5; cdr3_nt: TGCGCCAGCAGCCACGACCGGACGGGGGGGCACCGTGAAATACAAGAGACCCAGTACTTC; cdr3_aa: CASSHDRTGGHREIQETQYF
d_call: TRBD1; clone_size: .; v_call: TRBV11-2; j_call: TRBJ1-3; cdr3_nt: TGTGCCAGCAGCCCTCGACAGGGGAGCTCTGGAAACACCATATATTTT; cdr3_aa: CASSPRQGSSGNTIYF
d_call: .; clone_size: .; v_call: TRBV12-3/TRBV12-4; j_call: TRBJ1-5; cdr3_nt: TGTGCCAGCAGTCTACAGGAGAATCAGCCCCAGCATTTT; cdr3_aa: CASSLQENQPQHF
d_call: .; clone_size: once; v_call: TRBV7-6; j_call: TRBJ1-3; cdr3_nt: TGTGCCAGCAGCTTAGCCGAAGGACAGCTTACGAGCTCTGGAAACACCATATATTTT; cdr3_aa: CASSLAEGQLTSSGNTIYF
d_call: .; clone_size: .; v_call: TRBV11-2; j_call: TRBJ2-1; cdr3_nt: TGTGCCAGCAGCCCGGGTTATAATGAGCAGTTCTTC; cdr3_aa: CASSPGYNEQFF
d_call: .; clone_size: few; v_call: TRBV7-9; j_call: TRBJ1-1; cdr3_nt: TGTGCCAGCAGCATTCCAGATACGAACACTGAAGCTTTCTTT; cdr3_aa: CASSIPDTNTEAFF
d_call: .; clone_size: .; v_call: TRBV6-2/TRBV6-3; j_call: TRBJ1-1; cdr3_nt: TGTGCCAGCAGTCCAACAGCTGCCACTGAAGCTTTCTTT; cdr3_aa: CASSPTAATEAFF
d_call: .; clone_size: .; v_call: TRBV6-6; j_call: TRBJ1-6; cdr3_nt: TGTGCCAGCAGTCGAGGCACGAGACACCGAAATTCACCCCTCCACTTT; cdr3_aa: CASSRGTRHRNSPLHF
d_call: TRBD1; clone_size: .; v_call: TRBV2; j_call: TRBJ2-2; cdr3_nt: TGTGCCAGCAATCGGGGCAGGGGGCCTCTTGACACCGGGGAGCTGTTTTTT; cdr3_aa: CASNRGRGPLDTGELFF
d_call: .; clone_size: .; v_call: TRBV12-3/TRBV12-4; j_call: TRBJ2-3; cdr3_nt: TGTGCCAGCGTCGACCGTACTACCTATACGCAGTATTTT; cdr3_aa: CASVDRTTYTQYF
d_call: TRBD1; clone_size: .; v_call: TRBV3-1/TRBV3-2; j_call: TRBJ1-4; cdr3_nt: TGTGCCAGCCAGCCGACAGGGGATAAAAAACTGTTTTTT; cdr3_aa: CASQPTGDKKLFF
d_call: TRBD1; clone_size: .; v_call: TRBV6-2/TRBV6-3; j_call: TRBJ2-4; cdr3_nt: TGTGCCAGCAGTCCCGGACAGGGACAATGGGGCAAAAACATTCAGTACTTC; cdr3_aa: CASSPGQGQWGKNIQYF
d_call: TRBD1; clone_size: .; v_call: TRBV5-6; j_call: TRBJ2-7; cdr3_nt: TGTGCCAGCAGCAGGACAGGGAGGCACTACGAGCAGTACTTC; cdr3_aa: CASSRTGRHYEQYF
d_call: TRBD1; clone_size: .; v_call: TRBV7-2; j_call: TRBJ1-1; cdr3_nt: TGTGCCAGCAGCTTAGTACCGTTACAGGGGGCTTTGAACACTGAAGCTTTCTTT; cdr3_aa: CASSLVPLQGALNTEAFF
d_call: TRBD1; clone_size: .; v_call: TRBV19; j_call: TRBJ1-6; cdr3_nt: TGTGCCAGTACCCTGGACAGGGAGAATTCACCCCTCCACTTT; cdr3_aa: CASTLDRENSPLHF
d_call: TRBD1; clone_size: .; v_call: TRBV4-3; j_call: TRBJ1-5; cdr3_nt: TGCGCCAGCAGCCAGGAAGACAGGGAAGGAGGCAATCAGCCCCAGCATTTT; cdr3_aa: CASSQEDREGGNQPQHF
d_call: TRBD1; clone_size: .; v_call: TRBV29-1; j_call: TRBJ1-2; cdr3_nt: TGCAGCGGTCGACAGGGGGTCGACGGCTACACCTTC; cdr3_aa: CSGRQGVDGYTF
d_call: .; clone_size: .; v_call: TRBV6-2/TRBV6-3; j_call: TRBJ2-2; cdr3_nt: TGTGCCAGCAGTATAGACTCGAGCGGGGAGCTGTTTTTT; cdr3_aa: CASSIDSSGELFF
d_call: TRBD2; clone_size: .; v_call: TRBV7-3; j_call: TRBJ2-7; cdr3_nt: TGTGCCAGCAGTCCGAGCGGGGGGGTCTCCGAGCAGTACTTC; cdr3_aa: CASSPSGGVSEQYF
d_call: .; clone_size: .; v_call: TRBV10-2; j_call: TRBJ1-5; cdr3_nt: TGCGCCAGCAGTGAGTCGGGGCGGATTCGACATTTT; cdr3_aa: CASSESGRIRHF
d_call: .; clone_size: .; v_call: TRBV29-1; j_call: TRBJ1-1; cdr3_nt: TGCAGCGTTGACTCTGCTGGGGCGGTTGAAGCTTTCTTT; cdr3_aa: CSVDSAGAVEAFF
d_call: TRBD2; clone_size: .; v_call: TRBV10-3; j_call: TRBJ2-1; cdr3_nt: TGTGCCATCAGCTGGACTAGCGGCAACAATGAGCAGTTCTTC; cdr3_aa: CAISWTSGNNEQFF
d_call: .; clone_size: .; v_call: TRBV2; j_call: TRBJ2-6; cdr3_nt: TGTGCCAGCAGCCGTAGGAGCGACGTCCTGACTTTC; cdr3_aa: CASSRRSDVLTF
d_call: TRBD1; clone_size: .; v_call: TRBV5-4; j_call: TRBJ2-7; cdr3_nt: TGTGCCAGCAGCTTGAGCGGGACAGGGATATCCTACGAGCAGTACTTC; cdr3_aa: CASSLSGTGISYEQYF
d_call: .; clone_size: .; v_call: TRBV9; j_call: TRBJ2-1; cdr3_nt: TGTGCCAGCAGCGTAGGTACTAGAACCTACAATGAGCAGTTCTTC; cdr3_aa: CASSVGTRTYNEQFF
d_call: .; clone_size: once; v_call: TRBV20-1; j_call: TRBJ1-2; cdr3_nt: TGCAGTGCTAGTCCGGGACACCTTAACTATGGCTACACCTTC; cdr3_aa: CSASPGHLNYGYTF
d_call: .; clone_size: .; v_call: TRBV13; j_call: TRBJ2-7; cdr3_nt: TGTGCCAGCAGCTTAAAGGAGTATGAATACGAGCAGTACTTC; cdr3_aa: CASSLKEYEYEQYF
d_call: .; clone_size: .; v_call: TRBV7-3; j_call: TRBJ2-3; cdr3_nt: TGTGCCAGCAGCTTAACCTCGGGGGAATCAGATACGCAGTATTTT; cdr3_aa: CASSLTSGESDTQYF
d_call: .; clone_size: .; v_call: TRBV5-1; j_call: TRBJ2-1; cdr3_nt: TGCGCCAGCAGCTGGGGGGACAGAGTCGGCAATGAGCAGTTCTTC; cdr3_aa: CASSWGDRVGNEQFF
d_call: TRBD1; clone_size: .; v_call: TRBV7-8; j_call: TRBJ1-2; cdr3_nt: TGTGCCAGCAGCTTCCCCGGGACAGCCTATGGCTACACCTTC; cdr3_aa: CASSFPGTAYGYTF
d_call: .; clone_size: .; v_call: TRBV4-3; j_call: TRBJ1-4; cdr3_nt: TGCGCCAGCAGCCCACAGACGGCAACTAATGAAAAACTGTTTTTT; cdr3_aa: CASSPQTATNEKLFF
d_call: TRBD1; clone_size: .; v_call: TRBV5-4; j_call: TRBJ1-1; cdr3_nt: TGTGCCAGCAACGGCAACCCGGGACAGGGGAACACTGAAGCTTTCTTT; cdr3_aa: CASNGNPGQGNTEAFF
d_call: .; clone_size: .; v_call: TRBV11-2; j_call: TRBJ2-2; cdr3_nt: TGTGCCAGCAGCTCCAACTTCAGGGGGGCCGGGGAGCTGTTTTTT; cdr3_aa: CASSSNFRGAGELFF